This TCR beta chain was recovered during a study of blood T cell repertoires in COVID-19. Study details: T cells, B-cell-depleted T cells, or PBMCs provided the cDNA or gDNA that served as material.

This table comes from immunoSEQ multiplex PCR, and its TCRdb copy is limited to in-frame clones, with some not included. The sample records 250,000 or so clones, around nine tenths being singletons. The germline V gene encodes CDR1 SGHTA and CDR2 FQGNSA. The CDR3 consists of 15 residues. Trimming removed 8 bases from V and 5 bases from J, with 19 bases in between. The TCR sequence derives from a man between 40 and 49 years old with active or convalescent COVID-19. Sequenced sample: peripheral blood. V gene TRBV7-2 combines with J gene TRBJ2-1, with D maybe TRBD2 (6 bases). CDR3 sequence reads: CASRTRTILNNEQFF. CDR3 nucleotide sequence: TGTGCCAGCCGTACCCGGACTATCCTTAACAATGAGCAGTTCTTC. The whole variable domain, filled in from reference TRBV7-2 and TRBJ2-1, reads GAGVSQSPSNKVTEKGKDVELRCDPISGHTALYWYRQSLGQGLEFLIYFQGNSAPDKSGLPSDRFSAERTGGSVSTLTIQRTQQEDSAVYLCASRTRTILNNEQFFGPGTRLTVL.